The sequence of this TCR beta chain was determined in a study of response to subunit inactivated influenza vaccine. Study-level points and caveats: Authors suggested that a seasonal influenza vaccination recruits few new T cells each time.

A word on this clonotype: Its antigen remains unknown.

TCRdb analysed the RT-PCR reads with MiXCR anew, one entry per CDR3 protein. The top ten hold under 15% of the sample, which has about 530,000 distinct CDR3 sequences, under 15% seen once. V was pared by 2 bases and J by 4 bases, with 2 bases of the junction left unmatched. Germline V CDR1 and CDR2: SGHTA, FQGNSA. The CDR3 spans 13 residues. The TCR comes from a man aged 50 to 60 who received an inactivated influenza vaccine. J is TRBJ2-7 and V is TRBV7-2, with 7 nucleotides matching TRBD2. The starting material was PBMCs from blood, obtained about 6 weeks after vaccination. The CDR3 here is CASSLQAGYEQYF. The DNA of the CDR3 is TGTGCCAGCAGCTTACAAGCGGGATACGAGCAGTACTTC.